What follows describes a single TCR beta chain. Its antigen is as yet unknown. Each CDR3 protein gets one entry after TCRdb re-called the reads with MiXCR. This table has 150,000 to 200,000 distinct CDR3 sequences, under 30% appearing once. V shed 4 bases and J shed 5 bases, with 27 bases lying between them. This CDR3 contains 19 residues. This sample was included in a study of T cell repertoires in cytomegalovirus infection. Study overall: Public TCR beta signatures were indicative of both CMV infection and a matching HLA type.

Overall study findings and caveats: CMV-specific TCR beta clonotypes restricted by HLA-C dominated the ex vivo response. Cumulative public TCR beta family frequency identified carriers of CMV plus the relevant HLA.

This receptor was identified in a human donor in good health (CMV status not recorded). Some clones in this sample may be carry-over from other donors' samples. The J gene is TRBJ1-5, the V gene TRBV12-3 or TRBV12-4; D possibly corresponds to TRBD1 (5 bases). Sample: PBMCs. This CDR3 is CASSSPGRRALGIDQPQHF. CDR3 nucleotide sequence: TGTGCCAGCAGTTCTCCGGGACGCCGCGCGCTCGGGATCGATCAGCCCCAGCATTTT.